This TCR beta chain derives from a study of cytomegalovirus exposure and HLA in healthy donors. Study-wide points: Data from an earlier analysis indicated that most TCR beta V segments were productive either about 90% or about 30% of the time.

The PCR made use of 60 Vbeta and 13 Jbeta primers. This table comes from immunoSEQ multiplex PCR, and its TCRdb copy is limited to in-frame clones, with some not included. Here the sample table reports 150,000 or so clones. On this clone: Its antigen remains unknown.

The sequenced material came from PBMCs. The sequence was collected from a woman aged 60 to 75 in good health and CMV-seronegative.

CDR3 DNA sequence: TGCGCCAGCAGCCAAGACCCCAGGGGGCAGAAAGGGAATTCACCCCTCCACTTT. The encoded protein is CASSQDPRGQKGNSPLHF. The chain joins TRBV4-3 to TRBJ1-6; TRBD1 matches 8 bases. The CDR3 is made up of 18 amino acids. Germline-derived CDR1 and CDR2 are LGHNA and YSLEER. V was pared by 0 bases and J by 7 bases, with 11 bases of the junction left unmatched.